The T cell receptor (beta chain) under discussion was sequenced for a study of blood T cell repertoires in COVID-19. Trimming removed 2 bases at V and 6 bases at J, with 10 bases between. Germline CDR1 reads MGHDK; CDR2 reads SYGVNS. The length of the CDR3 is 13 residues. Profiled with immunoSEQ multiplex PCR; TCRdb holds only in-frame clones, not every one. The table lists some 380,000 clones, over 75% of them singletons, with approximately 1.2% in the top ten. This sequence joins TRBV25-1 and TRBJ1-2; a weak D match, TRBD1 (5 bases). The clonotype originates from a young man who had recovered from COVID-19. The source material was PBMCs or T cells enriched from blood (not recorded which). The CDR3 sequence is CASSEQGTHGYTF. Written as DNA, the CDR3 is TGTGCCAGCAGTGAACAGGGAACCCATGGCTACACCTTC.